This T cell receptor beta chain was obtained from a study of identifying expanded T cells in peripheral blood. Study-wide points: Across healthy donors, higher total template counts meant significantly greater roughly two-week count variance. Technical replicates showed about 1.2 changed clones; approximately 2 weeks approximately 16; four weeks 19.

On this clone itself: The antigen remains unidentified.

CDR3 length: 11 amino acids. J gave up 12 bases and V 6 bases, and 3 bases lay outside the gene matches. Germline V lookup: CDR1 MNHEY, CDR2 SMNVEV (reference sequence). Only in-frame clones appear in the TCRdb table, and some are missing; sequencing was by immunoSEQ multiplex PCR. Of over 100,000 clones listed, less than 90% are singletons. During the collection period, no donor immune events like infections were recorded. This sequence originates from a person aged 18-70 years in good health. The rearrangement joins TRBV27 to TRBJ2-1; 9 bases fit TRBD1. Sequenced sample: blood. The CDR3 loop reads CASRGQGVQFF. The CDR3 nucleotides read TGTGCCAGCAGGGGACAGGGCGTGCAGTTCTTC.